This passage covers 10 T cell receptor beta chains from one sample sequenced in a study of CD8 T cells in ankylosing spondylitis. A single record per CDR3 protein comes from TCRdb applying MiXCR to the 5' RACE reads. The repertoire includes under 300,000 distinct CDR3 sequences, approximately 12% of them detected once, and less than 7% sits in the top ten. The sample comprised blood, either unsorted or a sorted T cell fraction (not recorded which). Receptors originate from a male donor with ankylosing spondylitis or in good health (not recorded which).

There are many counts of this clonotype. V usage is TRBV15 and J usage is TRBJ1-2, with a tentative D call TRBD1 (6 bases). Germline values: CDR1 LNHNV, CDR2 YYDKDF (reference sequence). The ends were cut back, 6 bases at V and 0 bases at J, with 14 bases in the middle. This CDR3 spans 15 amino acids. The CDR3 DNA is TGTGCCACCAGTATAGGGGGATCAGCTAACTATGGCTACACCTTC. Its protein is CATSIGGSANYGYTF.

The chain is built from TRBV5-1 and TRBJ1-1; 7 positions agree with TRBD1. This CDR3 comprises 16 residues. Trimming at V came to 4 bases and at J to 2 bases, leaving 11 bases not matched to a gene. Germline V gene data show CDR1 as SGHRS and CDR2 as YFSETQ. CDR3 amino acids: CASSDGRGSTNTEAFF. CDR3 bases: TGCGCCAGCAGCGATGGCAGGGGGAGTACAAACACTGAAGCTTTCTTT.

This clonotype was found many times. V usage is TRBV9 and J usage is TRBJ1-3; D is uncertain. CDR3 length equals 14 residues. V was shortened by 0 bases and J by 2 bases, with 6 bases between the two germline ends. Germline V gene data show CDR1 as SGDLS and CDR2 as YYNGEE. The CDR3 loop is CASSVEGTGNTIYF. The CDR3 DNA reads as TGTGCCAGCAGCGTAGAGGGAACTGGAAACACCATATATTTT.

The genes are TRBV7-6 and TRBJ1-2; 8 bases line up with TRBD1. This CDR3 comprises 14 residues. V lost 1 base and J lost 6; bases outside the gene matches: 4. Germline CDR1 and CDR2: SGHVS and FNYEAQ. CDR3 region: CASSLGPGGHGYTF. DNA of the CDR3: TGTGCCAGCAGCTTAGGACCAGGGGGCCATGGCTACACCTTC. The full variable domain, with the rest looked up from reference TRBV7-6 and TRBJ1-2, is GAGVSQSPRYKVTKRGQDVALRCDPISGHVSLYWYRQALGQGPEFLTYFNYEAQQDKSGLPNDRFSAERPEGSISTLTIQRTEQRDSAMYRCASSLGPGGHGYTFGSGTRLTVV.

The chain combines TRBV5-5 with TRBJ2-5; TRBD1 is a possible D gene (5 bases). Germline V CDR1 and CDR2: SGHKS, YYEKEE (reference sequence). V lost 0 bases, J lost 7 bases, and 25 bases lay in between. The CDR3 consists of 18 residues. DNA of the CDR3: TGTGCCAGCAGCTTGGGGGGCTGGGGTGGCCACATAACCGGGACCCAGTACTTC. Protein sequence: CASSLGGWGGHITGTQYF.

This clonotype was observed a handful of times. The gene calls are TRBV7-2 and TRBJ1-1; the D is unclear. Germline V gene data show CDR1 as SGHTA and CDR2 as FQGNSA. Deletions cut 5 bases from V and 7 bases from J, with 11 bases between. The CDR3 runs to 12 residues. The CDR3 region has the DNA TGTGCCAGCAGCATTTCTACCCTTGAAGCTTTCTTT. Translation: CASSISTLEAFF.

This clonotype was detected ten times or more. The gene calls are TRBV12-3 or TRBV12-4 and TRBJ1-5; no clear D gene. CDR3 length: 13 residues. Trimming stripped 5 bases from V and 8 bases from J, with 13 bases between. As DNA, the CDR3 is TGTGCCAGCAGTCCAAGGGAGGTCGAGCCCCAGCATTTT. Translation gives CASSPREVEPQHF.

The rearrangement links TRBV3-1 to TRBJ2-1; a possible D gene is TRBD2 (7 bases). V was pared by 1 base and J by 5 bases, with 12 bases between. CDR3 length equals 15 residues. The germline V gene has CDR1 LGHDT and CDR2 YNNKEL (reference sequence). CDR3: CASSQGEGDHNEQFF. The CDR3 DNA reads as TGTGCCAGCAGCCAAGGGGAGGGGGACCACAATGAGCAGTTCTTC.

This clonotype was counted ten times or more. Here the CDR3 reads CASSSTHLGGDSSYNEQFF. DNA of the CDR3: TGTGCCAGCAGTTCCACCCACCTAGGGGGGGATAGCTCCTACAATGAGCAGTTCTTC. V gene TRBV27 combines with J gene TRBJ2-1; D might be TRBD2 (7 bases). CDR1 and CDR2 from the germline V gene are MNHEY and SMNVEV (reference sequence). Trimming removed 4 bases from V and 0 bases from J, with 22 bases in between. The length of the CDR3 is 19 residues.

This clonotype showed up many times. The CDR3 DNA follows: TGCAGTGCCCCCCGGGGGGGTCCCCAAGAGACCCAGTACTTC. This translates into CSAPRGGPQETQYF. The chain carries TRBV20-1 and TRBJ2-5, with 8 bases matching TRBD2. With 6 bases clipped from V and 1 base from J, the junction kept 7 bases outside the gene matches. The CDR3 has 14 amino acids. Germline V gene sequence: CDR1 DFQATT, CDR2 SNEGSKA (reference sequence).